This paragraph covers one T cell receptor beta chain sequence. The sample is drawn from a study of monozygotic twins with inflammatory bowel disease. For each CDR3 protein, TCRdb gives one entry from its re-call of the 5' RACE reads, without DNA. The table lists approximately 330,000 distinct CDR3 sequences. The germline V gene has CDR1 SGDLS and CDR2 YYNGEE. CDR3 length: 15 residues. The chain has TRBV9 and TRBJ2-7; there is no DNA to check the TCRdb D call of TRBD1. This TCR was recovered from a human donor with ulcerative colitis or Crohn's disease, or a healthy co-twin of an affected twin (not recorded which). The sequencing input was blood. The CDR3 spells CASRQQGRVKYEQYF.